This T cell receptor beta chain was retrieved from a study of cytomegalovirus exposure and HLA in healthy donors (dated by TCRdb to 2017 to 2019). Looking at the study overall: In an earlier analysis of approximately 640 of the donors, 276 Gb of sequence data and some 120 million unique TCR beta sequences from approximately 180 million T cells were reported. An early release that covered 640 HLA-typed donors contained approximately 300 gigabases of sequencing data and some 87 million unique TCR sequences. The genetic ancestry cluster associated with self-reported Caucasian donors included 81% of the 398 genotyped donors. The study aimed to test whether signatures of past pathogen exposure could be identified by cataloging public T cell receptors. Using immunosequencing, the study profiled T cell repertoires from about 650 subjects and related those repertoires to cytomegalovirus serostatus. A separate validation cohort of about 110 different subjects was used in addition to the approximately 700-subject first cohort. To predict cytomegalovirus infection status, the study brought together high-throughput TCR immunosequencing, statistical association of individual TCRs with disease status, and machine learning. A later analysis re-examined previously published TCR beta repertoires from just over 650 donors and added high-resolution HLA genotyping to investigate patterns of TCR occurrence. Rather than using new phenotypic data, the later analysis identified candidate immune exposures from TCR beta sequences and from how often those sequences occurred across donors. In an earlier analysis of roughly 600 of the donors, high-throughput TCR beta sequencing was used to judge whether each TCR beta V gene segment behaved as functional or pseudogenic. Donor age, sex, ethnicity and CMV serostatus were collected together with the repertoire data. A later genetic analysis used genome-wide SNP genotypes for about three fifths of the 666 donors, treating that subset as a discovery cohort. Every repertoire in the discovery cohort had been generated on one and the same sequencing platform. Class I and class II HLA loci were covered by the typing at four-digit resolution. The number of typed donors differed by locus: about 620-630 for A, B, C, DRB1 and DQB1; approximately 520 for DQA1; 606 for DPA1; and 400 to 480 for DPB1. Because of strong linkage in the cohort, a handful of DR-DQ haplotypes were treated as single units for association and clustering. Among roughly 400 genotyped donors of the cohort, an average of about 220,000 unique TCR beta nucleotide sequences was sequenced per donor, of which about 19% were non-productive.

The cohort consisted of approximately 670 healthy bone marrow donors. At the time of sampling, every cohort member was nominally healthy, though immune exposures that went unrecorded were likely present. The donor was CMV seropositive and belonged to the group of a few hundred seropositive cohort members. A peripheral blood sample was collected from each donor, and TCR beta sequencing was performed on peripheral blood mononuclear cells. The Qiagen DNeasy Blood Extraction Kit was used to extract genomic DNA from the blood cell samples. The library came from the immunoSEQ multiplex PCR assay. The multiplex PCR relied on a mix of 60 forward primers for TCR Vbeta segments and 13 reverse primers for TCR Jbeta segments. Amplification of the CDR3 region of rearranged TCR beta genes was performed with a multiplex PCR assay on genomic DNA. The Illumina HiSeq System was used to sequence the amplified TCR beta libraries as 87-base-pair reads. From the authors' description of their analysis: A later analysis counted about 76 million unique TCR beta chains across the 650 to 700 repertoires, and approximately 11 million of these chains were shared by at least two donors. Raw reads were error-corrected and collapsed into unique sequences with a nearest-neighbor algorithm that merged closely related sequences to remove PCR and sequencing errors. CDR3 sequences were aligned to IMGT reference sequences to assign V, D and J gene segments. For a sequence to be retained, at least a six-nucleotide match to both a V gene segment and a J gene segment was required. Rearrangements were called productive when the CDR3 lacked stop codons and stayed in frame with V and J; all others were non-productive. CDR3 was defined by IMGT convention, running from the second conserved V-encoded cysteine to the conserved J-encoded phenylalanine. Sequences without an unambiguous match to a single V gene segment were excluded from the earlier analysis of a few hundred of the donors. In an earlier analysis of 587 of the donors, V segments were called functional above 56.7% productive rearrangements and were called segregating when the between-donor standard deviation exceeded 5%. To diagnose cytomegalovirus status from the catalog of TCR beta chain sequences, a statistical classification framework was built. V and J gene assignment, in a later analysis, came from comparing TCR nucleotide sequences with IMGT/GENE-DB human TR gene sequences. The TCRdist pipeline was used in a later analysis to assign CDR3 sequences and most-parsimonious VDJ recombination scenarios. A later analysis defined each TCR beta chain by its CDR3 amino acid sequence plus V-gene family, and excluded reads lacking a unique V-gene family. A later analysis removed 592 highly shared, low-generation-probability nucleotide sequences to deal with suspected cross-contamination and a sequencing artifact. In a later analysis, a clonal expansion index for each public chain was calculated from normalized within-repertoire ranks of inferred template counts. In a later analysis, generation probabilities were computed with a VDJ recombination model fitted to out-of-frame rearrangements, and the resulting probabilities were checked against IGoR. Hypergeometric tests were used in a later analysis to score TCR-TCR, TCR-HLA and TCR-CMV co-occurrence, with a repertoire-size bias correction applied to the TCR pairs. A later analysis estimated false discovery rates by permuting HLA or CMV assignments 20 times. In a later analysis, co-occurring TCRs were grouped using DBSCAN, with TCRdist sequence similarity added in when clustering inside HLA-allele-positive subsets. Co-occurrence clustering excluded repertoires with fewer than 30,000 or more than 120,000 public chains, plus five with anomalous nucleotide sharing. The clones in this table, taken by TCRdb from immuneACCESS, are in-frame only. Not every clone is retained; where verified, under half of the shortfall comes from an unresolved V gene, and the cause of the rest is unknown. From that table come the V and J calls and clone size; the DNA was used to work out D and trimming. Counted in this sample were some 120,000 clones; 8.5% to 9% of them appeared once. The ten largest clones take up 6% to 7.5% of the sample.

Study-wide conclusions, independent of this receptor: V-gene and J-gene trimming of TCR beta chains was associated with a missense DCLRE1C variant in a later genetic analysis, and the association was replicated in an independent cohort. Immune exposure information for the cohort was limited to CMV serostatus. The authors suggested that the approach could potentially be generalized to other disease states and immunological phenotypes. According to a later analysis, parvovirus B19, influenza, CMV and Epstein-Barr virus appeared linked to several top co-occurrence clusters. Assigning TCR associations to individual alleles was difficult when HLA alleles, especially DR and DQ, strongly co-occurred. In vitro tests confirmed that a few of the cytomegalovirus-associated TCR beta chains recognize cytomegalovirus antigens. In a later genetic analysis, fewer N-insertions in productive TCRs were reported among donors in an Asian-associated ancestry cluster than the roughly 670-donor mean. In both the original and validation cohorts, the classifier was reported to diagnose cytomegalovirus status with high specificity and sensitivity. Because HLA typing was missing for some donors at each locus, association tests included only the typed subset. Because counts were too low, roughly 18 rarely observed V segments, including chromosome 9 orphons, were left out of the earlier analysis of 587 of the donors. A later analysis found that TCR association rates varied across HLA loci, with DRB1 alleles showing the most associated TCRs and HLA-C alleles the fewest. The cohort was sequenced for TCR beta chains only, and without alpha or paired-chain data the features that could be detected were limited. A later analysis associated 16,951 TCR beta sequences with specific HLA alleles at a false discovery rate of 0.05. A total of 164 TCR beta chains were listed by the study as associated with cytomegalovirus. While some public TCRs were present in many individuals, most TCR sequences turned up only very rarely across donors. A later analysis found that HLA-associated TCR beta chains were more clonally expanded and had lower generation probabilities than equally common non-associated chains. Broadly in line with IMGT annotations, most TCR beta V segments showed up in productive rearrangements about 90% or about 30% of the time in an earlier analysis of under 700 of the donors. A group of highly shared sequence variants was considered likely to be a technical artifact of the sequencing pipeline. According to a later analysis, most CMV-associated TCR beta chains appeared to be HLA-restricted, and the HLA associations seemed to be driven largely by CMV exposure. Some IMGT-functional V segments, including TRBV6-2 and TRBV6-3, could not be told apart with the 87-base-pair reads, so those segments were excluded. Linkage disequilibrium might explain the correlated functional status among segregating V segments, but an unknown experimental factor could not be ruled out. A further reported finding was that TCR beta sequences accurately predicted the HLA-A and HLA-B alleles for most subjects in the first cohort. Roughly uniform sequencing depth across donors was assumed in presence/absence analyses, although this assumption may not hold.

The sample holds a few counts of this clone. No antigen is known for it. Per-base quality was not reported, and no clone a single base away is much larger than it. The CDR3, cysteine through phenylalanine, is 18 amino acids long. Just CDR3 DNA is preserved here, 54 bases in frame from base 1. V lost 5 bases and J lost 0 bases, and the count of bases not matched to a germline gene is 13. Sequences SEHNR (CDR1) and FQNEAQ (CDR2) are obtained from the germline V gene (reference sequence). The sequenced sample consisted of PBMCs. This receptor chain uses TRBV7-9 and TRBJ2-7; the central 10 bases match TRBD1. This sequence originates from a woman aged 40 to 50 in good health and CMV-seropositive. DNA sequence: TGTGCCAGCAGCCCAAGAAGGGACAGGGGTCCGAGCTCCTACGAGCAGTACTTC. Its protein reads: CASSPRRDRGPSSYEQYF. Here the CDR3 is joined to the reference TRBV7-9 and TRBJ2-7 genes, and the full variable domain is: DTGVSQNPRHKITKRGQNVTFRCDPISEHNRLYWYRQTLGQGPEFLTYFQNEAQLEKSRLLSDRFSAERPKGSFSTLEIQRTEQGDSAMYLCASSPRRDRGPSSYEQYFGPGTRLTVT.